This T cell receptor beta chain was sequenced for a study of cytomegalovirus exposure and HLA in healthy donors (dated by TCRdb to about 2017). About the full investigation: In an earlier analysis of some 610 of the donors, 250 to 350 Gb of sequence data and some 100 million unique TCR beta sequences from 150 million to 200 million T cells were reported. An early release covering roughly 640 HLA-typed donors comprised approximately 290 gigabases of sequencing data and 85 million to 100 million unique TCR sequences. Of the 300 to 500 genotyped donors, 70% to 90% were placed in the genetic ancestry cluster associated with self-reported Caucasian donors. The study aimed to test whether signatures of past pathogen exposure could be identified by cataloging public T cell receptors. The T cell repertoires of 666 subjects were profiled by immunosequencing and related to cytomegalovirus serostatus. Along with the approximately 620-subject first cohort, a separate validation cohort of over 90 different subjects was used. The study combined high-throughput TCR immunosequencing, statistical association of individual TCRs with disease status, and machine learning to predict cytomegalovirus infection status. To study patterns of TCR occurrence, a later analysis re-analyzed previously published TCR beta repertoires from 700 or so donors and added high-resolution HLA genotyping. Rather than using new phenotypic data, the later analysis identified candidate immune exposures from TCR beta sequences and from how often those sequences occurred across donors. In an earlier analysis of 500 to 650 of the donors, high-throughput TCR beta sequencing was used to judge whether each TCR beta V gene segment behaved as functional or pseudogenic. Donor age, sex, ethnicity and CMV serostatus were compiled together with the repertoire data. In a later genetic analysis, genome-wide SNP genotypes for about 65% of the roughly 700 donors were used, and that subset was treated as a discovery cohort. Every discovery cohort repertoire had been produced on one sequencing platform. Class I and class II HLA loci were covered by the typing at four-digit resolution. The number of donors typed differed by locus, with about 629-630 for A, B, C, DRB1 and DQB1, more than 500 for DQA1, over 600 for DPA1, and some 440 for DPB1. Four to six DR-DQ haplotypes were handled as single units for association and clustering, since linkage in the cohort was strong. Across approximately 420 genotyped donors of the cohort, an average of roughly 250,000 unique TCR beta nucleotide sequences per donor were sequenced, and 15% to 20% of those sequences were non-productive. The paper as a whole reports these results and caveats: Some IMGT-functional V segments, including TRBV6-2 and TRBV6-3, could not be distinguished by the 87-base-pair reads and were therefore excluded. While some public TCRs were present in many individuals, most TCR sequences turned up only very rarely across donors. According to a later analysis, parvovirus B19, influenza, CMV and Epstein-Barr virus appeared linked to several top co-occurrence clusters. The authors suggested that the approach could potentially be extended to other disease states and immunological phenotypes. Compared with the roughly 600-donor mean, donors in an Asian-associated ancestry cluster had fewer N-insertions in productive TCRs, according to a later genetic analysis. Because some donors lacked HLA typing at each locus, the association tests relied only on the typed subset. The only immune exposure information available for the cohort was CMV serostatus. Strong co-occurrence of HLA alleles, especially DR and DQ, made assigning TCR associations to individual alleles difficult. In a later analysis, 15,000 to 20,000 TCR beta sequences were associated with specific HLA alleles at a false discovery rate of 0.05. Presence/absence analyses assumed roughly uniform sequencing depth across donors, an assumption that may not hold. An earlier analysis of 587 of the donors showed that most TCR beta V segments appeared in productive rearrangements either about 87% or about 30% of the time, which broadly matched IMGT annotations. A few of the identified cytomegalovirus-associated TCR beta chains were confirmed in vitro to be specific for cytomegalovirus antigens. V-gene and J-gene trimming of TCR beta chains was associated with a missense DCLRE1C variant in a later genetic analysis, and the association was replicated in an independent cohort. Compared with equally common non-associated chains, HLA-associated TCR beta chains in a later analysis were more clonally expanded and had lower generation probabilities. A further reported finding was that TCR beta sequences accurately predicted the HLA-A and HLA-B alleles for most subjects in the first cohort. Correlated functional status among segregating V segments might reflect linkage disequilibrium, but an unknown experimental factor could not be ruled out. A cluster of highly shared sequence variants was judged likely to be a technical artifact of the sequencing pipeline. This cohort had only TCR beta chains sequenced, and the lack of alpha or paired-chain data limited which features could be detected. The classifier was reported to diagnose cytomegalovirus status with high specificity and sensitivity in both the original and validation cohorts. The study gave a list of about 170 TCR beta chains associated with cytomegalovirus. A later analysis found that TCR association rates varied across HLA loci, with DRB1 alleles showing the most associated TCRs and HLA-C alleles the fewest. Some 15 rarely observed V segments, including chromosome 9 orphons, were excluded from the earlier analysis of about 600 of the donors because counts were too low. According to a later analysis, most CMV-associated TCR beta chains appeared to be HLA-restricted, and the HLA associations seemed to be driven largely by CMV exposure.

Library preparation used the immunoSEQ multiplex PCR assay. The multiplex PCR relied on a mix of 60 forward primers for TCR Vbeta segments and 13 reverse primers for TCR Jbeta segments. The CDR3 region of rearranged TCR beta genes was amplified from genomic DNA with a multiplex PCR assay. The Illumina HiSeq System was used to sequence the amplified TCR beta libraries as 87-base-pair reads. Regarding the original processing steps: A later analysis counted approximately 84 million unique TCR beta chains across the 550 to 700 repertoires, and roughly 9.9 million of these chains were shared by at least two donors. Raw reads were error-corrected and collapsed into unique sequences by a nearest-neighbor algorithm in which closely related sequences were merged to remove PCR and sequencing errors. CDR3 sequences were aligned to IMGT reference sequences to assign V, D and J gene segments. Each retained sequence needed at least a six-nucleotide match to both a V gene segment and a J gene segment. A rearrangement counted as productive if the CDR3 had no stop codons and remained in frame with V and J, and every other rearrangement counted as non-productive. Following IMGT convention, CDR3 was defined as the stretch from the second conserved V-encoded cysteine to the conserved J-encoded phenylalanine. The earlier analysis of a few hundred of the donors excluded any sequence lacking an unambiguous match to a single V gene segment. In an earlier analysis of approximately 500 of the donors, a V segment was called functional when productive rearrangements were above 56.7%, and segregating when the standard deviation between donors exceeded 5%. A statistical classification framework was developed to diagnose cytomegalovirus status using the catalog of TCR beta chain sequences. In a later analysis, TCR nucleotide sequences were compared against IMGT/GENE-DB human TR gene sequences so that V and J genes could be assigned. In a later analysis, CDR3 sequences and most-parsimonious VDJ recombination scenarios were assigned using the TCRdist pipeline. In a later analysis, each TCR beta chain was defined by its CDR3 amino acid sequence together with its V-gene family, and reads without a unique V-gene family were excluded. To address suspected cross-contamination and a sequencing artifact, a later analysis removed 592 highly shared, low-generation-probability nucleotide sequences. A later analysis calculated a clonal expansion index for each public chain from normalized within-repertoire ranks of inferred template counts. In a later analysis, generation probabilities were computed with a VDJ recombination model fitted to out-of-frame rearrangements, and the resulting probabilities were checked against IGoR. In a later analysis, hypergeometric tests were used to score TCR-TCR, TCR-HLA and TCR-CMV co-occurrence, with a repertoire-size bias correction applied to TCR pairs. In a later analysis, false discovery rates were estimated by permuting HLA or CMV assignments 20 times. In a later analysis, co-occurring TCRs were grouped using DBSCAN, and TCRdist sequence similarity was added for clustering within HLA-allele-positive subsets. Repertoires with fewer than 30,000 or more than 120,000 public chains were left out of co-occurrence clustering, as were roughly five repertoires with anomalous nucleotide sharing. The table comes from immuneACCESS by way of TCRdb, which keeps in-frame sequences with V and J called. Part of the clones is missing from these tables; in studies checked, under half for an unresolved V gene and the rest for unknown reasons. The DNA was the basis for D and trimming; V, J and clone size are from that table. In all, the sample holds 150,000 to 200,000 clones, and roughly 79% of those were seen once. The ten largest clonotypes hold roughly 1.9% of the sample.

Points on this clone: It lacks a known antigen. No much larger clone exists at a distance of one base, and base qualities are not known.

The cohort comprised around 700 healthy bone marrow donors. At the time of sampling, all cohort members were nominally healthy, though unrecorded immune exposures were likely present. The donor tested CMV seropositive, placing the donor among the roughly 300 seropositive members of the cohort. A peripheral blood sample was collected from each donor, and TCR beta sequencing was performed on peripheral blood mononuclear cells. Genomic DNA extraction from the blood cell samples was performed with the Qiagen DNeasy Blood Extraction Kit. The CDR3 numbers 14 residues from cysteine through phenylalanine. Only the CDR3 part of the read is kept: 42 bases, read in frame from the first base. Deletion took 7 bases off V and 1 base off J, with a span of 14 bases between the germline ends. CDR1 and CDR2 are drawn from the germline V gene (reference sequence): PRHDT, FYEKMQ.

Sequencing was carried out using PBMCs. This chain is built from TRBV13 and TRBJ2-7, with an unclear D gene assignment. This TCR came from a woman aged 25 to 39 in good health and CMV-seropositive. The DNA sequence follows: TGTGCCAGCACCGGTTCCGCCACTTCCTACGAGCAGTACTTC. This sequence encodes CASTGSATSYEQYF.